This paragraph reports one T cell receptor beta chain. Its target is not known. TCRdb keeps only in-frame clones here, not all; method: immunoSEQ multiplex PCR. Among hundreds of thousands of clones, roughly 85% were seen once, and the ten largest hold around 5.4%. The CDR3 runs to 12 residues. V was pared by 1 base and J by 10 bases, with 7 bases between. Germline values: CDR1 MNHNS, CDR2 SASEGT. These data come from a study of cytomegalovirus exposure and HLA in healthy donors. Overall study results and limits: Altogether, some 170 TCR beta chains were recorded as cytomegalovirus-associated. According to a subsequent analysis, TCR clusters identified in the first cohort showed a tendency to co-occur across the approximately 120 validation repertoires.

Sequences were obtained from PBMCs. The receptor was derived from a woman aged 18-29 years in good health and CMV-seronegative. The rearrangement uses TRBV6-1 and TRBJ1-4, with D perhaps matching TRBD1 (5 bases). The CDR3 sequence: CASSEGGTKLFF. In nucleotides, the CDR3 is TGTGCCAGCAGTGAAGGAGGGACAAAACTGTTTTTT.